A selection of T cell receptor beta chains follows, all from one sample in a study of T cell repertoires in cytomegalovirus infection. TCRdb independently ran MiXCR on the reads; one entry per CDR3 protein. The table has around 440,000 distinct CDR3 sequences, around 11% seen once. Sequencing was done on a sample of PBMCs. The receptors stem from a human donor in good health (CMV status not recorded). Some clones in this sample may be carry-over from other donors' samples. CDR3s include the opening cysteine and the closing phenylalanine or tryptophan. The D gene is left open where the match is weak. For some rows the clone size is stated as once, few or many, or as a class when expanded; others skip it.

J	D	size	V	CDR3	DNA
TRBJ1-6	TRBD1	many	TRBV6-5	CASSYSGRGQGSPLHF	TGTGCCAGCAGTTACTCGGGCAGGGGGCAAGGTTCACCCCTCCACTTT
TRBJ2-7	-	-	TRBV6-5	CASSYRPHGPYEQYF	TGTGCCAGCAGTTACCGGCCCCATGGGCCCTACGAGCAGTACTTC
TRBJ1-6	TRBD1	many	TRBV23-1	CASSQFPDREGGPLHF	TGCGCCAGCAGTCAATTCCCGGACAGGGAGGGCGGACCCCTCCACTTT
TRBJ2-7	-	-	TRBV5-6	CGSSLETGHEQYF	TGTGGCAGCAGCCTAGAGACAGGCCACGAGCAGTACTTC
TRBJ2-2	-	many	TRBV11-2	CASSSYRPNTGELFF	TGTGCCAGCAGCTCCTACAGGCCGAACACCGGGGAGCTGTTTTTT
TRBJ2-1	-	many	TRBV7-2	CASSLARWEGVYEQFF	TGTGCCAGCAGCTTAGCGAGGTGGGAGGGGGTCTATGAGCAGTTCTTC
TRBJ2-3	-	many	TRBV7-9	CASSLEPWGRGTDTQYF	TGTGCCAGCAGCTTAGAACCGTGGGGCCGGGGCACAGATACGCAGTATTTT
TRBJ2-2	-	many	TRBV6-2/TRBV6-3	CATPGPNTGELFF	TGTGCCACCCCGGGCCCGAACACCGGGGAGCTGTTTTTT
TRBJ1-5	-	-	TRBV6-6	CASGRSGDQPQHF	TGTGCCAGCGGAAGGTCTGGGGATCAGCCCCAGCATTTT
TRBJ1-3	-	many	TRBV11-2	CASSLAASSSSGNTIYF	TGTGCCAGCAGCTTAGCCGCCAGCTCGAGCTCTGGAAACACCATATATTTT
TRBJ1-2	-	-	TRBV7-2	CASSLGGRGWYGYTF	TGTGCCAGCAGCTTAGGAGGCAGGGGTTGGTATGGCTACACCTTC
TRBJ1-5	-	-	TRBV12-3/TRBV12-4	CASGGANQPQHF	TGTGCCAGCGGGGGGGCAAATCAGCCCCAGCATTTT
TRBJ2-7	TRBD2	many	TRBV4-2	CASSQEPSGLAGDEQYF	TGTGCCAGCAGCCAGGAGCCTTCGGGACTAGCGGGAGACGAGCAGTACTTC
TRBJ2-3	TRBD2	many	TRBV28	CASSSTTSLAGDTDTQYF	TGTGCCAGCAGTTCGACGACGTCTCTAGCGGGAGACACAGATACGCAGTATTTT
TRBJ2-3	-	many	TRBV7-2	CASSSQRSVDTDTQYF	TGTGCCAGCAGCTCCCAGCGGTCGGTGGACACAGATACGCAGTATTTT
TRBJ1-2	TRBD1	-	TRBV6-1	CASSMDRGGGYTF	TGTGCCAGCAGTATGGACAGGGGCGGTGGCTACACCTTC
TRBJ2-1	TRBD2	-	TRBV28	CASSLSGSRVQFF	TGTGCCAGCAGTTTAAGCGGGAGTCGAGTCCAGTTCTTC
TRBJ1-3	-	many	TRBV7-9	CASSLTSGPGRLSGNTIYF	TGTGCCAGCAGCTTAACCTCAGGCCCAGGTCGACTCTCTGGAAACACCATATATTTT
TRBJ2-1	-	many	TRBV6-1	CASSVGLGDEQFF	TGTGCCAGCAGTGTGGGACTCGGGGATGAGCAGTTCTTC
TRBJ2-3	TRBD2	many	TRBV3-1	CASSQEVQREIPRSRNTQYF	TGTGCCAGCAGCCAAGAGGTCCAGCGGGAGATCCCCAGGTCACGGAATACGCAGTATTTT
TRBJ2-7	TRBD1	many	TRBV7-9	CASSVPGQGYYEQYF	TGTGCCAGCAGCGTTCCGGGACAGGGATACTACGAGCAGTACTTC
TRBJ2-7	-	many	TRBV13	CASRNKAGRRSYEQYF	TGTGCCAGCAGAAATAAGGCCGGGAGAAGATCCTACGAGCAGTACTTC